Sequencing of this TCR beta chain was carried out in a study of blood T cell repertoires in COVID-19. Study in general: Some COVID-19 samples were acute and others convalescent; all came from the United States, Italy and Spain.

As handled by the study authors: Estimation of nucleated cell counts relied on the amplification of reference gene primers. Here immunoSEQ multiplex PCR was the method, and the copy in TCRdb shows in-frame clones only, minus some. The DNA was the basis for D and trimming; V, J and clone size are from that table. The sample holds 130,000 to 150,000 clones, about 80% seen once. As concerns this clone: Other DNA variants within this sample encode the same CDR3.

The TCR comes from a woman of 80 years or more with acute or convalescent COVID-19. Specimen: peripheral blood.

The CDR3 sequence: CASSPGTGSDQPQHF. The DNA of the CDR3 is TGCGCCAGCAGCCCGGGGACAGGGTCGGATCAGCCCCAGCATTTT. The gene calls are TRBV5-1 and TRBJ1-5, with 9 bases aligning to TRBD1. CDR1 SGHRS and CDR2 YFSETQ come from the germline V gene. The CDR3 sequence is 15 residues long. After removal of 4 bases from V and 5 bases from J, the junction contained 7 bases not matched to a gene.